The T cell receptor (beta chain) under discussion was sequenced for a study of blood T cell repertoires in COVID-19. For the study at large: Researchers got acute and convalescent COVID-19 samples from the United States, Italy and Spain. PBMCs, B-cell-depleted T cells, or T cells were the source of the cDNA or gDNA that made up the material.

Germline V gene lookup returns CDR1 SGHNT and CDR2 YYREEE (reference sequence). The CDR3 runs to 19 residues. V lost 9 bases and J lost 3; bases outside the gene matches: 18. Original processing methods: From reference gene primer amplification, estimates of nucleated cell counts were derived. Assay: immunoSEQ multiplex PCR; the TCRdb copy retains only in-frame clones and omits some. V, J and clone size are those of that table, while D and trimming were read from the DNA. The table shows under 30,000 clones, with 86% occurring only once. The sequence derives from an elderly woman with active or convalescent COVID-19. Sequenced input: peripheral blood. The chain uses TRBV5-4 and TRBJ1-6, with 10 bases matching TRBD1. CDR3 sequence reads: CATYSGDRGPPFYNSPLHF. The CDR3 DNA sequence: TGTGCCACCTACAGTGGGGACAGGGGCCCTCCCTTCTATAATTCACCCCTCCACTTT.